Following are 32 T cell receptor beta chains from one sample sequenced in a study of neurological immune-mediated disorders (dated by TCRdb to about 2019). To prepare the library, 5' RACE was applied. Data came from an Illumina HiSeq 2500. TCRdb handled the public reads itself, with Q25 trimming in fastp and clone calling in MiXCR, and kept productive beta chains. Each CDR3 protein appears once, grouped with its most common genes and DNA. This sample lists roughly 59,000 distinct CDR3 sequences; around 5.1% were detected once. Roughly 5.7% of the sample is taken by the ten largest. Sequencing was done on a sample of PBMCs. These receptors were taken from a human donor with multiple sclerosis. The donor label of this sample is uncertain.

The V gene is TRBV7-8, the J gene TRBJ2-7; possible D gene TRBD1, 5 bases. The CDR3 consists of 13 residues. The V end was cut by 2 bases, the J end by 5 bases, with 10 bases between. Germline assignment: CDR1 SGHVS and CDR2 FQNEAQ. In DNA, the CDR3 is TGTGCCAGCAGCTTAAACAGGCTAAACGAGCAGTACTTC. It encodes CASSLNRLNEQYF.

In its sample, this clonotype was seen many times. V is TRBV10-2 and J is TRBJ1-6; D is unresolved. CDR3 length equals 13 residues. CDR1 is WSHSY and CDR2 is SAAADI in the germline V gene. The V and J ends lost 5 bases and 9 bases respectively, with 11 bases between them. CDR3: CASSRWASSPLHF. CDR3 coding DNA: TGCGCCAGCAGTCGGTGGGCGAGTTCACCCCTCCACTTT.

At least ten counts were recorded for this clonotype. The V and J genes are TRBV5-5 and TRBJ1-1; no clear D gene. Germline V gives CDR1 SGHKS, CDR2 YYEKEE (reference sequence). V was pared by 6 bases and J by 6 bases, with 18 bases between. The CDR3 loop spans 14 amino acids. The chain's CDR3 is CASTPASVSAEAFF. The CDR3 bases are TGTGCCAGCACCCCCGCCTCGGTTAGTGCTGAAGCTTTCTTT.

This clonotype was recorded many times. This chain joins TRBV12-3 or TRBV12-4 and TRBJ2-2; D call uncertain. V was pared by 7 bases and J by 6 bases, with 9 bases between. This CDR3 is 12 amino acids long. This chain's CDR3 is CASTLSPGELFF. The CDR3 DNA is TGTGCCAGCACCCTCTCCCCCGGGGAGCTGTTTTTT.

This clonotype came up many times. The chain has TRBV7-8 and TRBJ1-5, with D perhaps matching TRBD1 (6 bases). CDR3 length: 15 residues. Trimming cost V 5 bases and J 4 bases, with 15 bases left between them. Germline values: CDR1 SGHVS, CDR2 FQNEAQ. As DNA, the CDR3 is TGTGCCAGCAGCCCAGGACAGTTGAGTAATCAGCCCCAGCATTTT. Its protein product is CASSPGQLSNQPQHF.

This sequence joins TRBV12-3 or TRBV12-4 and TRBJ1-5; 7 bases agree with TRBD1. The CDR3 is 15 amino acids. Losses at the gene ends were 5 bases for V and 7 bases for J; bases not matched to a gene: 11. CDR3 nucleotide sequence: TGTGCCAGCAGTAACCCCCGACAGGGAGGCCAGCCCCAGCATTTT. This translates into CASSNPRQGGQPQHF.

The rearrangement joins TRBV6-5 to TRBJ2-7; 7 bases are a match to TRBD2. The V gene's germline CDR1 is MNHEY and CDR2 SVGAGI. V dropped 5 bases and J dropped 7; count of bases not matched to a gene: 5. There are 12 residues in the CDR3. The CDR3 bases are TGTGCCAGCAGTAGAAACGGGGGGGAGCAGTACTTC. This translates into CASSRNGGEQYF.

The rearrangement joins TRBV7-9 to TRBJ2-7, with D possibly matching TRBD2 (6 bases). CDR3 size: 14 residues. The germline V gene encodes CDR1 SEHNR and CDR2 FQNEAQ (reference sequence). The V and J ends lost 6 bases and 1 base respectively, with 13 bases between them. CDR3 in amino acids: CASSRGTHSYEQYF. For the CDR3, the DNA is TGTGCCAGCAGTAGAGGGACTCATTCCTACGAGCAGTACTTC.

This clonotype was picked up many times. This chain links TRBV15 with TRBJ1-2; TRBD1 matches 9 bases. Germline CDR1 is LNHNV and CDR2 is YYDKDF (reference sequence). The trim removed 3 bases at V and 8 bases at J, leaving 10 bases unmatched. The CDR3 is 15 amino acids. Here the CDR3 reads CATSRGGTGGSGYTF. The CDR3 DNA is TGTGCCACCAGCAGGGGAGGAACAGGGGGCAGCGGCTACACCTTC.

This clonotype was detected many times. This chain connects TRBV5-1 to TRBJ1-6; D gene unclear. V lost 2 bases to trimming and J lost 6 bases, with 6 bases between them. Germline assignment: CDR1 SGHRS and CDR2 YFSETQ. This CDR3 has 13 amino acids. This CDR3 is CASSLQPNSPLHF. The CDR3 DNA is TGCGCCAGCAGCTTACAGCCTAATTCACCCCTCCACTTT. The full variable domain, completed using reference TRBV5-1 and TRBJ1-6, is KAGVTQTPRYLIKTRGQQVTLSCSPISGHRSVSWYQQTPGQGLQFLFEYFSETQRNKGNFPGRFSGRQFSNSRSEMNVSTLELGDSALYLCASSLQPNSPLHFGNGTRLTVT.

This clonotype was seen repeatedly, ten times or more. The rearrangement links TRBV10-3 to TRBJ1-6; 9 nucleotides match TRBD1. Trimming removed 9 bases from V and 7 bases from J; junction bases left unmatched: 4. CDR3 length: 13 amino acids. Germline values: CDR1 ENHRY, CDR2 SYGVKD. CDR3 nucleotides: TGTGCCATACAGGGGGCGGCCAATTCACCCCTCCACTTT. Its translation: CAIQGAANSPLHF.

This clonotype was counted ten times or more. V usage is TRBV12-3 or TRBV12-4 and J usage is TRBJ2-7; 11 bases fit TRBD1. The CDR3 has 16 amino acids. J lost 2 bases, V lost 5 bases, and 8 bases had no gene match. The chain's CDR3 is CASSPRRDRGAYEQYF. In DNA, the CDR3 is TGTGCCAGCAGTCCCCGACGGGACAGGGGGGCCTACGAGCAGTACTTC.

This clonotype has a handful of counts. This chain uses TRBV15 with TRBJ1-2; D not resolved. CDR1 LNHNV and CDR2 YYDKDF come from the germline V gene (reference sequence). The CDR3 consists of 13 residues. V lost 0 bases and J 8 bases, leaving 10 bases between the germline ends. The CDR3 reads CATSRDISTGYTF. CDR3 coding DNA: TGTGCCACCAGCAGAGATATTTCGACAGGCTACACCTTC.

There are many counts of this clonotype. The chain couples TRBV5-1 to TRBJ2-1; D is ambiguous. This CDR3 has 13 amino acids. Between the trimmed V and J ends, which lost 0 bases and 5 bases, there was a span of 6 bases. The germline V gene encodes CDR1 SGHRS and CDR2 YFSETQ. The CDR3 region has the DNA TGCGCCAGCAGCTTGGAGCTTAACAATGAGCAGTTCTTC. This gives the protein CASSLELNNEQFF. The whole variable domain, remainder taken from reference TRBV5-1 and TRBJ2-1, is KAGVTQTPRYLIKTRGQQVTLSCSPISGHRSVSWYQQTPGQGLQFLFEYFSETQRNKGNFPGRFSGRQFSNSRSEMNVSTLELGDSALYLCASSLELNNEQFFGPGTRLTVL.

This clonotype occurred many times. This chain uses TRBV20-1 with TRBJ2-1, with D perhaps TRBD2 (7 bases). The germline V gene encodes CDR1 DFQATT and CDR2 SNEGSKA (reference sequence). The ends were cut back, 4 bases at V and 8 bases at J, with 12 bases in the middle. This CDR3 spans 12 amino acids. This CDR3 reads CSATLGGDEQFF. The DNA for the CDR3 is TGCAGTGCTACCCTAGGGGGGGATGAGCAGTTCTTC.

This clonotype was seen at least ten times. This chain joins TRBV4-2 and TRBJ1-2, with D unresolved. The V end was cut by 0 bases, the J end by 5 bases, with 22 bases between. The CDR3 length is 18 residues. Germline loops: CDR1 LGHNA, CDR2 YNFKEQ. CDR3: CASSQDRGEDGNPYGYTF. CDR3 in DNA: TGTGCCAGCAGCCAAGATCGTGGCGAGGACGGGAATCCTTATGGCTACACCTTC.

There are many counts of this clonotype. The rearrangement uses TRBV10-2 and TRBJ2-1; TRBD2 is a possible D gene (6 bases). Germline CDR1 and CDR2: WSHSY and SAAADI. This CDR3 is 16 amino acids long. Between the trimmed V and J ends, which lost 2 bases and 7 bases, there was a span of 18 bases. CDR3 sequence (DNA): TGCGCCAGCAGTGAGCCCGGGACGGGGAGGTTGAATGAGCAGTTCTTC. Its protein product is CASSEPGTGRLNEQFF.

This clonotype was detected many times. The V gene is TRBV11-3, the J gene TRBJ2-3; D is undetermined. V was cut by 0 bases and J by 0 bases, with 7 bases left in between. CDR1 and CDR2 (germline): SGHNT, YENEEA. This CDR3 spans 15 amino acids. CDR3 loop: CASSLDSRSTDTQYF. CDR3 in DNA: TGTGCCAGCAGCTTAGATTCCCGGAGCACAGATACGCAGTATTTT.

This clonotype was counted many times. V usage is TRBV29-1 and J usage is TRBJ1-1, with D hard to call. V lost 4 bases to trimming and J lost 3 bases, with 15 bases between them. The length of the CDR3 is 14 residues. Germline CDR1 is SQVTM and CDR2 is ANQGSEA. CDR3 DNA: TGCAGCGTTGGGAGTTTTTCGGGAGACACTGAAGCTTTCTTT. It is translated as CSVGSFSGDTEAFF.

This clonotype has ten or more counts. The chain links TRBV12-3 or TRBV12-4 to TRBJ2-5, with D possibly TRBD1 on 7 matching bases. V was pared by 6 bases and J by 4 bases, with 15 bases between. The CDR3 has 14 residues. The CDR3 DNA reads TGTGCCAGCAGCGGAACCCAGGGGGGAGAGACCCAGTACTTC. Translated: CASSGTQGGETQYF.

This clonotype was seen a few times. The V gene is TRBV15, the J gene TRBJ2-3; D is possibly TRBD1 (6 bases). The CDR3 totals 13 residues. The V end was cut by 7 bases, the J end by 4 bases, with 12 bases between. The germline CDR1 and CDR2 sequences are LNHNV and YYDKDF (reference sequence). The CDR3 DNA is TGTGCCACCAAAGGGTCAGGGGCAGATACGCAGTATTTT. It translates to CATKGSGADTQYF.

This clonotype was counted many times. V and J are TRBV5-1 and TRBJ2-2, with D possibly matching TRBD1 (5 bases). V was trimmed by 4 bases and J by 4 bases, leaving 11 bases between them. Germline CDR1 and CDR2: SGHRS and YFSETQ. This CDR3 is built from 14 residues. CDR3 sequence reads: CASSPGPGTGELFF. The CDR3 DNA reads TGCGCCAGCAGCCCAGGGCCGGGCACCGGGGAGCTGTTTTTT.

This clonotype was detected many times. This chain connects TRBV7-9 to TRBJ2-7; tentative D call: TRBD1 (5 bases). The CDR3 length is 14 residues. V lost 0 bases and J 3 bases, leaving 9 bases between the germline ends. Germline V lookup: CDR1 SEHNR, CDR2 FQNEAQ (reference sequence). Written as DNA, the CDR3 is TGTGCCAGCAGCTTAGCAGGGGATTTCTACGAGCAGTACTTC. Its protein product is CASSLAGDFYEQYF.

This clonotype was seen ten or more times. The chain links TRBV6-5 to TRBJ2-5; no firm D call. The length of the CDR3 is 13 residues. Per the germline V gene, CDR1 is MNHEY and CDR2 is SVGAGI. V was pared by 8 bases and J by 1 base, with 11 bases between. CDR3 in amino acids: CASSRPGQETQYF. In DNA form, the CDR3 reads TGTGCCAGCTCCCGGCCGGGCCAAGAGACCCAGTACTTC.

This clonotype was detected ten times or more. V is TRBV6-5 and J is TRBJ2-1, with unresolved D. The germline V and J ends were trimmed by 2 bases and 0 bases, with 11 bases remaining between them. Germline values: CDR1 MNHEY, CDR2 SVGAGI. The CDR3 covers 16 residues. The DNA for the CDR3 is TGTGCCAGCAGTTACGCCGGTTCGAGCTCCTACAATGAGCAGTTCTTC. Protein: CASSYAGSSSYNEQFF.

This clonotype was recorded at least ten times. The chain links TRBV20-1 to TRBJ1-5; unclear D gene. The V gene lost 1 base and the J gene lost 0 bases, with 7 bases spanning the gap. The CDR3 runs to 14 residues. Germline-derived CDR1 and CDR2 are DFQATT and SNEGSKA (reference sequence). The CDR3 nucleotides are TGCAGTGCTAGAGTTCCGAATAGCAATCAGCCCCAGCATTTT. The encoded protein is CSARVPNSNQPQHF.

The sample holds many counts of this clonotype. J is TRBJ2-7 and V is TRBV20-1; 8 positions agree with TRBD2. V was clipped by 2 bases and J by 0 bases; unmatched bases: 9. The germline V gene encodes CDR1 DFQATT and CDR2 SNEGSKA (reference sequence). The length of the CDR3 is 16 residues. The CDR3 DNA sequence: TGCAGTGCTAGACGTTTTAGCGGGGTGTCCTCCTACGAGCAGTACTTC. It specifies CSARRFSGVSSYEQYF.

Many counts were recorded for this clonotype. V gene TRBV5-1 combines with J gene TRBJ2-1, with D perhaps TRBD2 (5 bases). Germline CDR1 SGHRS, CDR2 YFSETQ. This CDR3 contains 17 residues. Deletions cut 4 bases from V and 4 bases from J, with 21 bases between. CDR3 residues: CASSPLGRTEAYNEQFF. For the CDR3, the DNA is TGCGCCAGCAGCCCTTTAGGACGCACGGAGGCATACAATGAGCAGTTCTTC.

The sample holds many counts of this clonotype. The J gene is TRBJ2-5, the V gene TRBV9; TRBD1 aligns across 9 bases. The length of the CDR3 is 16 residues. V was clipped by 3 bases and J by 4 bases; unmatched bases: 10. Germline assignment: CDR1 SGDLS and CDR2 YYNGEE. Written as DNA, the CDR3 is TGTGCCAGCAGCGGATTAACAGGGGGCTTGAGAGAGACCCAGTACTTC. The encoded protein is CASSGLTGGLRETQYF. The complete variable domain, with remaining parts taken from reference TRBV9 and TRBJ2-5, reads DSGVTQTPKHLITATGQRVTLRCSPRSGDLSVYWYQQSLDQGLQFLIQYYNGEERAKGNILERFSAQQFPDLHSELNLSSLELGDSALYFCASSGLTGGLRETQYFGPGTRLLVL.

A word on this clonotype: Compared with germline, one end of the junction differs, possibly owing to a read error. V usage is TRBV20-1 and J usage is TRBJ2-5; possible D gene TRBD2, 5 bases. The V gene's germline CDR1 is DFQATT and CDR2 SNEGSKA (reference sequence). CDR3 length: 13 amino acids. CDR3 nucleotide sequence: TGCAGTACTAGAACGGACTCCCCGGAGACCCAGTACTTC. Translating it yields CSTRTDSPETQYF.

The chain couples TRBV5-6 to TRBJ1-1, with a possible D match to TRBD1 (5 bases). The CDR3 spans 14 residues. Deletions cut 4 bases from V and 5 bases from J, with 15 bases between. The germline V gene has CDR1 SGHDT and CDR2 YYEEEE. CDR3: CASSRRGGITEAFF. The CDR3, as DNA: TGTGCCAGCAGCCGTCGGGGGGGGATTACTGAAGCTTTCTTT. Combining the CDR3 with reference TRBV5-6 and TRBJ1-1 gives the whole variable domain DAGVTQSPTHLIKTRGQQVTLRCSPKSGHDTVSWYQQALGQGPQFIFQYYEEEERQRGNFPDRFSGHQFPNYSSELNVNALLLGDSALYLCASSRRGGITEAFFGQGTRLTVV.

A note on this clonotype: With a much larger clone just one base away, this may be a read error. The chain has TRBV11-2 and TRBJ2-7, with a possible D match to TRBD2 (6 bases). CDR1 and CDR2 (germline): SGHAT, FQNNGV. The CDR3 length is 15 residues. The CDR3 is CASSENRVGTLERYF. CDR3 nucleotides: TGTGCCAGCAGCGAGAATCGGGTGGGGACTCTCGAGCGGTACTTC.